This T cell receptor beta chain was documented in a study of blood T cell repertoires in COVID-19. This CDR3 contains 12 residues. V dropped 3 bases and J dropped 8 bases, with 10 bases sitting between them. Germline V lookup: CDR1 MDHEN, CDR2 SYDVKM. Under the authors' procedure: Using reference gene primer amplification, nucleated cell counts were estimated. Here immunoSEQ multiplex PCR was the method, and the copy in TCRdb shows in-frame clones only, minus some. The V and J calls and clone size come from that table; D and trimming were worked out from the DNA. The sample lists 200,000 to 250,000 clones, around 88% seen once, with roughly 1.5% in the top ten.

This chain uses TRBV28 with TRBJ1-1; no firm D call. The clonotype was recovered from a man aged 18 to 29 with active or convalescent COVID-19. Sequencing used peripheral blood. CDR3 loop: CASSLLTAEAFF. As DNA, the CDR3 is TGTGCCAGCAGTTTGCTTACTGCAGAAGCTTTCTTT.